This T cell receptor (beta chain) is drawn from a study of cytomegalovirus exposure and HLA in healthy donors. Primers included in the PCR were 60 Vbeta and 13 Jbeta primers. TCRdb's copy holds only in-frame clones and misses some; the assay was immunoSEQ multiplex PCR. This table has 85,000 to 90,000 clones, roughly 84% appearing once. The V and J ends lost 2 bases and 1 base respectively, with 5 bases between them. Per germline, CDR1 MNHNY and CDR2 SVGAGI (reference sequence). The CDR3 spans 13 residues. Sequenced input: PBMCs. The chain combines TRBV6-6 with TRBJ1-1, with unresolved D. The origin of this receptor is a man aged 30 to 45 in good health and CMV-seronegative. CDR3 region: CASSYEENTEAFF. The CDR3 DNA is TGTGCCAGCAGTTACGAGGAGAACACTGAAGCTTTCTTT.